Below are 11 T cell receptor beta chains sequenced from a single sample in a study of cytomegalovirus exposure and HLA in healthy donors. It was with 60 Vbeta and 13 Jbeta primers that the PCR ran. Some clones are missing from TCRdb's copy, which holds only in-frame ones; the method was immunoSEQ multiplex PCR. Of some 65,000 clones listed, 70% to 85% were seen once; the top ten hold about 3%. The sequenced sample was PBMCs. All receptors come from a girl aged 5-17 years in good health and CMV-seropositive.

The chain combines TRBV11-2 with TRBJ1-6; 8 bases map to TRBD1. Trimming removed 0 bases from V and 10 bases from J; junction bases left unmatched: 8. CDR1 is SGHAT and CDR2 is FQNNGV in the germline V gene. The CDR3 runs 16 residues. CDR3: CASSLDPWTGISPLHF. The CDR3 nucleotides are TGTGCCAGCAGCTTAGATCCTTGGACAGGGATCTCACCCCTCCACTTT.

The CDR3 sequence is CSVAGQGRPGELFF. The CDR3 DNA reads TGCAGCGTTGCGGGACAGGGAAGGCCCGGGGAGCTGTTTTTT. The V call is TRBV29-1, the J call TRBJ2-2; 9 bases line up with TRBD1. CDR1 SQVTM and CDR2 ANQGSEA come from the germline V gene. This CDR3 comprises 14 residues. The junction had 6 bases not matched to a gene; V was cut back by 4 bases and J by 6 bases.

This clone was picked up one time. V and J are TRBV27 and TRBJ1-2; D remains unclear. V was pared by 4 bases and J by 4 bases, with 13 bases between. The CDR3 covers 14 residues. Germline loops: CDR1 MNHEY, CDR2 SMNVEV (reference sequence). This chain's CDR3 is CASSSGRRGYGYTF. CDR3 DNA sequence: TGTGCCAGCAGTTCCGGACGACGGGGCTATGGCTACACCTTC.

The chain joins TRBV28 to TRBJ1-2, with no clear D. The germline V gene has CDR1 MDHEN and CDR2 SYDVKM. V was clipped by 3 bases and J by 4 bases, with 9 bases between them. The CDR3 is 13 amino acids. The CDR3 DNA sequence: TGTGCCAGCAGTTTCAGCCAGGCCTATGGCTACACCTTC. Residues: CASSFSQAYGYTF.

The chain uses TRBV2 and TRBJ1-2, with D uncertain. Germline V lookup: CDR1 SNHLY, CDR2 FYNNEI. The ends were cut back, 4 bases at V and 3 bases at J, with 6 bases in the middle. The CDR3 length is 12 residues. The CDR3 nucleotides read TGTGCCAGCAGTGCCAGTGACTATGGCTACACCTTC. It specifies CASSASDYGYTF.

This sequence joins TRBV30 and TRBJ2-5; D may be TRBD1 (6 bases). Judging by the DNA end, TRBJ2-7 fits better; the J call may be wrong. The CDR3 contains 16 residues. Germline lookup yields CDR1 GTSNPN and CDR2 SVGIG (reference sequence). This CDR3 is CAWSVPSTGTTYEQYF. CDR3 in DNA: TGTGCCTGGAGTGTACCCTCGACAGGAACGACCTACGAGCAGTACTTC.

This clone occurred once. The chain couples TRBV5-4 to TRBJ2-5, with 7 positions matching TRBD2. Germline V gene lookup returns CDR1 SGHNT and CDR2 YYREEE (reference sequence). Unmatched junction bases numbered 12, after V lost 4 bases and J lost 0 bases. This CDR3 contains 17 residues. The CDR3 DNA sequence: TGTGCCAGCAGCCCGGGGAGGGCCCTCGGGTACCAAGAGACCCAGTACTTC. Its translation: CASSPGRALGYQETQYF. The full variable domain, its missing parts supplied by reference TRBV5-4 and TRBJ2-5, is ETGVTQSPTHLIKTRGQQVTLRCSSQSGHNTVSWYQQALGQGPQFIFQYYREEENGRGNFPPRFSGLQFPNYSSELNVNALELDDSALYLCASSPGRALGYQETQYFGPGTRLLVL.

The chain recombines TRBV30 with TRBJ2-7; a weak D match, TRBD2 (6 bases). Trimming removed 5 bases from V and 6 bases from J, with 17 bases in between. In germline, CDR1 is GTSNPN, CDR2 SVGIG (reference sequence). CDR3 size: 13 residues. CDR3 region: CAWGWGGVSEQYF. CDR3 DNA sequence: TGTGCCTGGGGGTGGGGCGGGGTCTCCGAGCAGTACTTC.

V gene TRBV7-9 combines with J gene TRBJ1-2, with 8 nucleotides matching TRBD1. CDR1 and CDR2 from the germline V gene are SEHNR and FQNEAQ (reference sequence). This CDR3 is 16 amino acids long. V dropped 5 bases and J dropped 6; count of bases not matched to a gene: 14. This chain's CDR3 is CASSQRMTGDFDGYTF. The CDR3 DNA reads TGTGCCAGCAGCCAAAGGATGACAGGGGATTTCGATGGCTACACCTTC.

The rearrangement joins TRBV30 to TRBJ1-2; 7 bases are a match to TRBD1. The CDR3 spans 14 residues. Trimming took 0 bases from V and 4 from J; bases not matched to a gene: 5. The germline CDR1 and CDR2 sequences are GTSNPN and SVGIG (reference sequence). The CDR3 coding sequence is TGTGCCTGGAGTGTAGGGGGCAGCCTCTATGGCTACACCTTC. This encodes CAWSVGGSLYGYTF. Looking up the rest from reference TRBV30 and TRBJ1-2 gives the full variable domain: SQTIHQWPATLVQPVGSPLSLECTVEGTSNPNLYWYRQAAGRGLQLLFYSVGIGQISSEVPQNLSASRPQDRQFILSSKKLLLSDSGFYLCAWSVGGSLYGYTFGSGTRLTVV.

V gene TRBV7-8 combines with J gene TRBJ1-5; no firm D call. V was trimmed by 1 base and J by 5 bases, leaving 9 bases between them. CDR3 length equals 14 residues. The germline gives CDR1 SGHVS, CDR2 FQNEAQ. CDR3: CASSLGAGDQPQHF. The CDR3 DNA reads TGTGCCAGCAGCTTAGGGGCCGGGGATCAGCCCCAGCATTTT.